A single sample is the source of the 19 T cell receptor beta chains below, sequenced in a study of T cell clonality in common variable immunodeficiency. Study-wide findings and caveats: Fewer deletions and N-nucleotide insertions were reportedly seen in common variable immunodeficiency TCR beta sequences.

The assay was immunoSEQ multiplex PCR, and TCRdb's table has in-frame clones only and misses some. This table lists 8,000 or so clones. For these receptors, no antigen is known. The specimen was peripheral blood mononuclear cells. The source is a human donor with common variable immunodeficiency.

As regards this clone: The DNA ends 3 residues before the CDR3 does, and the rest of the CDR3 is filled in from the germline J gene. The chain carries TRBV30 and TRBJ2-7; the D gene could be TRBD1 or TRBD2 (5 bases each). The V end was cut by 0 bases, the J end by 0 bases, with 15 bases between. The CDR3 totals 16 residues. Per the germline V gene, CDR1 is GTSNPN and CDR2 is SVGIG (reference sequence). Incomplete CDR3 DNA: TGTGCCTGGAGTGTAGTCTCAGGGAGAAGCTCCTACGAG. Translating gives CAWSVVSGRSSYE. The entire CDR3 is CAWSVVSGRSSYEQYF.

The CDR3 protein is CASSWEGTGSRDTQYF. CDR3 DNA, as far as it was read: TGCGCCAGCAGCTGGGAGGGGACAGGGTCAAGAGATACG. V is TRBV5-1 and J is TRBJ2-3; 9 bases line up with TRBD1. With the read ending 3 residues before the CDR3 end, the germline J gene is used to fill in that end. With V trimmed by 3 bases and J by 5 bases, 10 bases remained unmatched. The CDR3 contains 16 residues. The germline CDR1 and CDR2 sequences are SGHRS and YFSETQ. The complete variable domain, with remaining parts taken from reference TRBV5-1 and TRBJ2-3, reads KAGVTQTPRYLIKTRGQQVTLSCSPISGHRSVSWYQQTPGQGLQFLFEYFSETQRNKGNFPGRFSGRQFSNSRSEMNVSTLELGDSALYLCASSWEGTGSRDTQYFGPGTRLTVL.

According to its frequency, this clone is medium-sized. The CDR3 goes on 3 residues after the read ends, and that part is filled in from the germline J gene. This rearrangement joins TRBV29-1 to TRBJ2-1, with 10 positions matching TRBD2. The CDR3 loop spans 13 amino acids. J was trimmed by 6 bases and V by 7 bases; bases with no gene match: 6. Germline CDR1 is SQVTM and CDR2 is ANQGSEA. The covered CDR3 bases are TGCAGCGGCGGGACTAGCGCCTCCAATGAG. This encodes CSGGTSASNE. The complete CDR3 protein is CSGGTSASNEQFF.

With regard to this clone: The read ends 3 residues before the CDR3 terminus; that terminus is restored from the germline J gene. The chain uses TRBV7-6 and TRBJ2-5; 8 nucleotides agree with TRBD1. Germline-derived CDR1 and CDR2 are SGHVS and FNYEAQ. The CDR3 length is 14 residues. V dropped 5 bases and J dropped 2; count of bases not matched to a gene: 4. CDR3 loop: CASSVGQGQETQYF. Incomplete CDR3 DNA: TGTGCCAGCAGCGTTGGACAGGGACAAGAGACC.

Comment on this clone: The read is 3 residues too short to cover the CDR3 end, so that end is filled in from the germline J gene. The V call is TRBV11-1, the J call TRBJ2-5, with TRBD1 identical over 10 bases. The CDR3 totals 15 residues. Per the germline V gene, CDR1 is SGHAT and CDR2 is FQDESV (reference sequence). With 4 bases clipped from V and 4 bases from J, the junction kept 6 bases outside the gene matches. The CDR3 DNA, read in part, is TGTGCCAGCAGCTCAGACAGGGGGCGGCGAGAGACC. Protein product: CASSSDRGRRET. In full, the CDR3 is CASSSDRGRRETQYF.

As to this clone: The DNA ends 3 residues before the CDR3 does, and the rest of the CDR3 is filled in from the germline J gene. The chain carries TRBV18 and TRBJ2-5; 10 nucleotides match TRBD2. Germline assignment: CDR1 KGHSH and CDR2 LQKENI. The CDR3 sequence is 22 residues long. With 4 bases clipped from V and 4 bases from J, the junction kept 27 bases outside the gene matches. The chain's CDR3 is CASSQKEVVGGLADPEGETQYF. The sequenced part of the CDR3 DNA is TGTGCCAGCTCACAAAAAGAAGTGGTAGGTGGACTAGCGGACCCTGAGGGAGAGACC.

Note on this clone: The read stops 3 residues short of the end of the CDR3; the missing end is completed from the germline J gene. The gene calls are TRBV30 and TRBJ1-1; the match to TRBD1 covers 8 bases. V lost 2 bases, J lost 5 bases, and 4 bases stayed unmatched. The CDR3 consists of 13 residues. CDR1 is GTSNPN, CDR2 SVGIG, per germline (reference sequence). CDR3 DNA (partial): TGTGCCTGGAGTAGGGACAGGCATACTGAA. Translating gives CAWSRDRHTE. Given in full, the CDR3 is CAWSRDRHTEAFF.

On this clone itself: The read stops 3 residues short of the end of the CDR3; the missing end is completed from the germline J gene. The rearrangement links TRBV19 to TRBJ2-1; TRBD2 matches 9 bases. This CDR3 has 14 residues. From germline, CDR1 is LNHDA and CDR2 SQIVND (reference sequence). Trimming at V came to 5 bases and at J to 9 bases, leaving 8 bases not matched to a gene. CDR3 bases read: TGTGCCAGTAGTTACAGCGGGAGGTGGAGTGAG. It codes for CASSYSGRWSE. The whole CDR3 protein is CASSYSGRWSEQFF.

As concerns this clone: From the germline J gene comes the end of the CDR3, since the read stops 3 residues before it. The chain couples TRBV19 to TRBJ1-1; tentatively, D is TRBD1 (5 bases). This CDR3 has 12 residues. Per the germline V gene, CDR1 is LNHDA and CDR2 is SQIVND (reference sequence). CDR3 protein: CASSVPGGKAFF. CDR3 DNA (partial): TGTGCCAGTAGTGTCCCGGGGGGAAAA.

On this clone: The missing CDR3 end, 3 residues past where the read stops, is filled in from the germline J gene. The chain couples TRBV5-6 to TRBJ2-7; 9 nucleotides agree with TRBD1. Germline assignment: CDR1 SGHDT and CDR2 YYEEEE. This CDR3 is 14 amino acids long. V lost 4 bases, J lost 4 bases, and 6 bases stayed unmatched. The CDR3 sequence: CASSGDRVDYEQYF. The covered CDR3 bases are TGTGCCAGCAGCGGGGACAGGGTCGATTACGAG.

On this clone itself: One end of the junction varies from germline; a read error may be responsible. With the read ending 3 residues before the CDR3 end, the germline J gene is used to fill in that end. Distinct nucleotide sequences in the sample also encode this CDR3. This chain connects TRBV2 to TRBJ1-2, with 9 bases identical to TRBD1. Germline-derived CDR1 and CDR2 are SNHLY and FYNNEI. This CDR3 has 13 residues. CDR3 DNA (partial): TGTGCTAGCAGCCGACAGGGGGAATATGGC. This sequence encodes CASSRQGEYG. The whole CDR3 protein is CASSRQGEYGYTF.

Note on this clone: The read finishes 3 residues shy of the CDR3 end, and the germline J gene is used to complete it. This chain uses TRBV7-6 with TRBJ1-1, with TRBD1 matching 7 bases. J lost 4 bases, V lost 5 bases, and 10 bases had no gene match. Germline V CDR1 and CDR2: SGHVS, FNYEAQ. CDR3 length equals 15 residues. The sequenced part of the CDR3 DNA is TGTGCCAGCAGCCCTCCGGAGGGGGCCAGCACTGAA. Translating it yields CASSPPEGASTE. The whole CDR3 protein reads CASSPPEGASTEAFF.

Of note for this clone: The CDR3 end lies 3 residues beyond the end of the read and is filled in from the germline J gene. The chain is built from TRBV6-2 or TRBV6-3 and TRBJ1-6; 7 bases fit TRBD1. Trimming took 5 bases from V and 9 from J; bases not matched to a gene: 10. The CDR3 covers 15 residues. The germline CDR1 and CDR2 sequences are MNHEY and SVGEGT. The sequenced CDR3 bases are TGTGCCAGCAGTCGGGACAGCCGATTTAGTTCACCC. It specifies CASSRDSRFSSP. The entire CDR3 is CASSRDSRFSSPLHF.

This clone is classed as medium-sized by frequency. The CDR3 bases that were read are TGCGCCAGCAGCTCCGGGACAAGCCAACAGTACCAAGAGACC. Amino acids: CASSSGTSQQYQET. The full-length CDR3 reads as CASSSGTSQQYQETQYF. The chain uses TRBV5-1 and TRBJ2-5; D might be TRBD1 (6 bases). Coverage ceases 3 residues before the CDR3 finishes, and the germline J gene fills in the end. Trimming removed 3 bases at V and 0 bases at J, with 18 bases between. From germline, CDR1 is SGHRS and CDR2 YFSETQ. This CDR3 region has 17 residues.

As regards this clone: The read ends 3 residues before the CDR3 terminus; that terminus is restored from the germline J gene. The chain links TRBV11-2 to TRBJ2-5; D ambiguous. This CDR3 is 13 amino acids long. Germline V gene data show CDR1 as SGHAT and CDR2 as FQNNGV. The V end was cut by 2 bases, the J end by 4 bases, with 8 bases between. The CDR3 is CASSLPSLETQYF. The part of the CDR3 DNA that was read is TGTGCCAGCAGCTTACCGTCACTAGAGACC.

Considering frequency, this clone is medium-sized (0.01 to 0.1%). The observed sequence ends 3 residues before the CDR3 terminus, with the missing tail filled in from the germline J gene. The chain joins TRBV12-3 or TRBV12-4 to TRBJ2-7; TRBD1 is a possible D gene (6 bases). Trimming removed 1 base from V and 3 bases from J, with 13 bases in between. The CDR3 has 15 amino acids. The CDR3 region is CASSLDVGQIYEQYF. CDR3 DNA (partial): TGTGCCAGCAGTTTAGACGTCGGACAGATCTACGAG.

Points on this clone: Read coverage stops 3 residues before the CDR3 terminus; the germline J gene supplies the remainder. The chain links TRBV7-9 to TRBJ1-5, with D possibly TRBD1 on 5 matching bases. V was trimmed by 3 bases and J by 3 bases, leaving 9 bases between them. Germline CDR1 and CDR2: SEHNR and FQNEAQ (reference sequence). This CDR3 has 14 residues. Incomplete CDR3 DNA: TGTGCCAGCAGCTTTGGGGCCGACAATCAGCCC. Its protein is CASSFGADNQP. The whole CDR3 reads CASSFGADNQPQHF.

As for this clone: The read ends 3 residues early relative to the CDR3; the germline J gene fills the gap. The chain is built from TRBV19 and TRBJ1-2, with 8 bases fitting TRBD1. The CDR3 totals 15 residues. The germline V gene encodes CDR1 LNHDA and CDR2 SQIVND (reference sequence). Trimming at V came to 2 bases and at J to 4 bases, leaving 6 bases not matched to a gene. This chain's CDR3 is CASSIRRQGSYGYTF. CDR3 bases read: TGTGCCAGTAGTATACGGAGACAGGGGTCCTATGGC. The variable domain in full, with the rest retrieved from reference TRBV19 and TRBJ1-2, is DGGITQSPKYLFRKEGQNVTLSCEQNLNHDAMYWYRQDPGQGLRLIYYSQIVNDFQKGDIAEGYSVSREKKESFPLTVTSAQKNPTAFYLCASSIRRQGSYGYTFGSGTRLTVV.

The part of the CDR3 DNA that was read is TGTGCCAGCTCACCAAGAAGGGAGACC. As protein: CASSPRRET. The full CDR3 protein reads CASSPRRETQYF. The chain is built from TRBV18 and TRBJ2-5; D gene ambiguous. The DNA ends 3 residues before the CDR3 does, and the rest of the CDR3 is filled in from the germline J gene. Trimming left V 2 bases short and J 5 bases short, with 6 bases between. Germline V gene lookup returns CDR1 KGHSH and CDR2 LQKENI. The CDR3 is 12 amino acids.